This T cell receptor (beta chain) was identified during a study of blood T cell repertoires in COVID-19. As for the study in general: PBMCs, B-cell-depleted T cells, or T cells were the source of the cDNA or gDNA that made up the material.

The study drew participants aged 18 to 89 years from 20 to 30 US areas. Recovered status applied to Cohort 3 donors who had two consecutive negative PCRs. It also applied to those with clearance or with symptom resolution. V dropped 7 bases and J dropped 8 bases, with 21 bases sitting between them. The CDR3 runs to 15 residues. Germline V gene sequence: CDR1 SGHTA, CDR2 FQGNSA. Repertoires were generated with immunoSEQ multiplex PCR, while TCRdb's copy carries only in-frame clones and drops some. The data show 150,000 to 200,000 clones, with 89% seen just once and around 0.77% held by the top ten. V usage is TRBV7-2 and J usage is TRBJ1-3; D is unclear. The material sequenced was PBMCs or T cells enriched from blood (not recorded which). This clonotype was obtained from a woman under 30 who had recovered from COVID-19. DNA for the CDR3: TGTGCCAGCACCTTGGTCCCGAACCTTGAGGACACCATATATTTT. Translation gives CASTLVPNLEDTIYF.